This T cell receptor beta chain was recovered during a study of Tregs in tolerant kidney transplant recipients. Mixed chimerism was transient after nonmyeloablative marrow transplants from related graft donors. Assay used: immunoSEQ multiplex PCR; TCRdb lists only in-frame clones, some missing. Found here are fewer than 60,000 clones, about 90% of them singletons; the top ten hold roughly 15%. Germline values: CDR1 PRHDT, CDR2 FYEKMQ (reference sequence). The V gene end was trimmed by 4 bases and the J gene end by 6 bases; junction bases not matched to a gene: 16. The CDR3 consists of 18 residues. The clonotype was recovered from a human patient who received a combined kidney and bone marrow transplant. Some T cells may be graft donor cells. Sequencing used CD8+ T cells from blood (PBMCs), obtained 24 months after the transplant. The genes are TRBV13 and TRBJ2-3; 10 nucleotides agree with TRBD2. CDR3 amino acids: CASSCRHSSGRALDTQYF. CDR3 nucleotides: TGTGCCAGCAGCTGCCGGCATTCGAGCGGGAGGGCCTTGGATACGCAGTATTTT.